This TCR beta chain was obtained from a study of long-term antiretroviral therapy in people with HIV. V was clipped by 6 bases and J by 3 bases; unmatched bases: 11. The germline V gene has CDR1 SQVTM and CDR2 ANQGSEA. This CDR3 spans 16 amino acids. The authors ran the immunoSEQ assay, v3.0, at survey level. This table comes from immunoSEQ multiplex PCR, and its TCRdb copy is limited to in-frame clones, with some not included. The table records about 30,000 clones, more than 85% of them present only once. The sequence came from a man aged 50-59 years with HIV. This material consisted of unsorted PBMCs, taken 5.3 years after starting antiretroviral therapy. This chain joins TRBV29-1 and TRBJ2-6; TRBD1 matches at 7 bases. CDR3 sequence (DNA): TGCAGCGTCAGGACAGGTGCTGTGGGTGGGGCCAACGTCCTGACTTTC. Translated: CSVRTGAVGGANVLTF.